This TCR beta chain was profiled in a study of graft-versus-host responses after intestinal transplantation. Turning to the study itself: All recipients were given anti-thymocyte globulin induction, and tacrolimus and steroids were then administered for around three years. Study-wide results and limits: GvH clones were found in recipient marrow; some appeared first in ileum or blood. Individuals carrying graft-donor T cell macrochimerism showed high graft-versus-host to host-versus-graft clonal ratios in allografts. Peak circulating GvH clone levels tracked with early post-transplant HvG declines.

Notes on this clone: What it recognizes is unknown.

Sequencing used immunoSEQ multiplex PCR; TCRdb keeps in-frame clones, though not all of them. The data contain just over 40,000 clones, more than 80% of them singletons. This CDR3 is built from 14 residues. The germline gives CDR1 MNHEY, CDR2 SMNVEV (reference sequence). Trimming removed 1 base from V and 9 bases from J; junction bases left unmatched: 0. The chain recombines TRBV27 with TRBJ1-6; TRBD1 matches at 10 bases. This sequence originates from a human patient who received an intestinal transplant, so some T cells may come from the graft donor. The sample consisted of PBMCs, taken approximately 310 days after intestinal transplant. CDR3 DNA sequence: TGTGCCAGCAGTTTATGGGACAGGGGTTCACCCCTCCACTTT. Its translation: CASSLWDRGSPLHF.